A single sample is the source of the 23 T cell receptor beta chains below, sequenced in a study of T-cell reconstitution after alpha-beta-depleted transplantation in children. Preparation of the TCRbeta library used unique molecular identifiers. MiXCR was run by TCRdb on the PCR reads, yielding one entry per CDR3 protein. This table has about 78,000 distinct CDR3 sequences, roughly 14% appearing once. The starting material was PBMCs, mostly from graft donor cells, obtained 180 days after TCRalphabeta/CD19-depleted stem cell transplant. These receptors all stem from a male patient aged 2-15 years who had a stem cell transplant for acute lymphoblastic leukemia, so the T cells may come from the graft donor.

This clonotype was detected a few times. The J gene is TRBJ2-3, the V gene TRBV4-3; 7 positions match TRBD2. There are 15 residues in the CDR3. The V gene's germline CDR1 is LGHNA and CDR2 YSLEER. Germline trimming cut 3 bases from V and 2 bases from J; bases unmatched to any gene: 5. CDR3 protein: CASSQAGRDTDTQYF. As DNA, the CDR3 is TGCGCCAGCAGCCAGGCAGGGAGGGACACAGATACGCAGTATTTT.

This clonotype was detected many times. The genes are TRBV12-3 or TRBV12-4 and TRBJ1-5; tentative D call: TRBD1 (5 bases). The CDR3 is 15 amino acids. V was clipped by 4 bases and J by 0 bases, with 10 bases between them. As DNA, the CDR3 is TGTGCCAGCAGTTCAGGACAATATAGCAATCAGCCCCAGCATTTT. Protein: CASSSGQYSNQPQHF.

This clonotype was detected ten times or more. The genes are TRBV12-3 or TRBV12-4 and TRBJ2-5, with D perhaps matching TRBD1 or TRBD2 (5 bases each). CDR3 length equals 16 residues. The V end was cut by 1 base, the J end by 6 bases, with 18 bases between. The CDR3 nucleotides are TGTGCCAGCAGTTTAGGCGCAGTAGAGGGGTTTAAGACCCAGTACTTC. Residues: CASSLGAVEGFKTQYF.

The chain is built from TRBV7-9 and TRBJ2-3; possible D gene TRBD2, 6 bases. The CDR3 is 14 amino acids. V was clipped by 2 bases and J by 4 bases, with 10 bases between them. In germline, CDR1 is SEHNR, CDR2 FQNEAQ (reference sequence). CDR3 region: CASSLRGGADTQYF. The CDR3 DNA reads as TGTGCCAGCAGCTTAAGGGGCGGGGCAGATACGCAGTATTTT.

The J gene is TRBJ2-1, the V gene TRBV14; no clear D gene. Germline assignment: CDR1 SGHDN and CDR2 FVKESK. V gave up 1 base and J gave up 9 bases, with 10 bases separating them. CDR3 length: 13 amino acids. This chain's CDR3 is CASSQGGRSEQFF. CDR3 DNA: TGTGCCAGCAGCCAAGGTGGACGAAGTGAGCAGTTCTTC.

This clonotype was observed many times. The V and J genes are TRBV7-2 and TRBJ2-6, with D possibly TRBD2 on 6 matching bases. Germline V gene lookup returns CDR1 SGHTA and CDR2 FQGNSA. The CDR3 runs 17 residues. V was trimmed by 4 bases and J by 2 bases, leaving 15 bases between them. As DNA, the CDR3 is TGTGCCAGCAGCTCCCCAGGAGGGCCCCCTGGGGCCAACGTCCTGACTTTC. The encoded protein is CASSSPGGPPGANVLTF.

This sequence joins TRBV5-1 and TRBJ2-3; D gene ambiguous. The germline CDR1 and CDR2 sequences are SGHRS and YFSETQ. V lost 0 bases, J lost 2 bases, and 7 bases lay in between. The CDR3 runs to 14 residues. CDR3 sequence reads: CASSLGKATDTQYF. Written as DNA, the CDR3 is TGCGCCAGCAGCTTGGGGAAAGCCACAGATACGCAGTATTTT.

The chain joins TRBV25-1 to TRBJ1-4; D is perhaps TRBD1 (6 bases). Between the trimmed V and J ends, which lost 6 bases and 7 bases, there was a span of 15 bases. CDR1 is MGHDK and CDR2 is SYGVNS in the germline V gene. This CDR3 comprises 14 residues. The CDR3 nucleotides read TGTGCCAGCAGCGGTGCGGACAGTCCTGAAAAACTGTTTTTT. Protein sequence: CASSGADSPEKLFF.

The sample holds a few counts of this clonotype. For the CDR3, the DNA is TGTGCCAGCAGTTTAAGACCCGTCGAGACCCAGTACTTC. Translated, it gives CASSLRPVETQYF. The gene calls are TRBV28 and TRBJ2-5, with D unclear. The CDR3 runs 13 residues. Germline loops: CDR1 MDHEN, CDR2 SYDVKM. V dropped 2 bases and J dropped 5 bases, with 9 bases sitting between them.

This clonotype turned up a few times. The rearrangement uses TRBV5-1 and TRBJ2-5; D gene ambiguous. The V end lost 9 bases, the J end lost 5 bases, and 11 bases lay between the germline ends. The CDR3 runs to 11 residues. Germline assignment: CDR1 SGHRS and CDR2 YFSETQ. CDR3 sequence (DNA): TGCGCCACCCCGGTGCGGGAGACCCAGTACTTC. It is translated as CATPVRETQYF.

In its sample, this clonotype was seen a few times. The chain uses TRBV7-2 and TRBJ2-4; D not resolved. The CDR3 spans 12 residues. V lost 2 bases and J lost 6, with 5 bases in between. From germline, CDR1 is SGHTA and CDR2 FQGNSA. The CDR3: CASSLKGNIQYF. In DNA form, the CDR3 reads TGTGCCAGCAGCTTAAAGGGAAACATTCAGTACTTC.

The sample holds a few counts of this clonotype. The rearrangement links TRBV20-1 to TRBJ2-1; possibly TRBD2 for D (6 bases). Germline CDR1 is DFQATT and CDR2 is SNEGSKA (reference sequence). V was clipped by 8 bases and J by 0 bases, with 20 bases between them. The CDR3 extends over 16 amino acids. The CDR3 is CSYPGRVKGSYNEQFF. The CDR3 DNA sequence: TGCAGTTATCCCGGGAGAGTGAAGGGCTCCTACAATGAGCAGTTCTTC.

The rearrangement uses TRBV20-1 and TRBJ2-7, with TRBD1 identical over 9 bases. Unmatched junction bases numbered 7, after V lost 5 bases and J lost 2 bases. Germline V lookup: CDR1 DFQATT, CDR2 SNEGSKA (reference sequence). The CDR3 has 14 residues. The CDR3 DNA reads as TGCAGTGCTCTCCGGGACAGGGCCACCTACGAGCAGTACTTC. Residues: CSALRDRATYEQYF.

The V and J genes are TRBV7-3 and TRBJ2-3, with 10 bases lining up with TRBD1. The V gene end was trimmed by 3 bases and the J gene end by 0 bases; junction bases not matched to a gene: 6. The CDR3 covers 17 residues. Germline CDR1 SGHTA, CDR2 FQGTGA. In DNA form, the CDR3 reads TGTGCCAGCAGCTTTCCGACAGGGGGCCGGAGCACAGATACGCAGTATTTT. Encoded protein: CASSFPTGGRSTDTQYF.

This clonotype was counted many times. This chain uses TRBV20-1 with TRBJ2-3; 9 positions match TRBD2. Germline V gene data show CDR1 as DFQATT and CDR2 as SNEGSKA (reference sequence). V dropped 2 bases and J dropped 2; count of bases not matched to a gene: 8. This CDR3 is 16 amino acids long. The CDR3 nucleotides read TGCAGTGCTAGAATGAGGCGGGGGGGCCCCACAGATACGCAGTATTTT. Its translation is CSARMRRGGPTDTQYF.

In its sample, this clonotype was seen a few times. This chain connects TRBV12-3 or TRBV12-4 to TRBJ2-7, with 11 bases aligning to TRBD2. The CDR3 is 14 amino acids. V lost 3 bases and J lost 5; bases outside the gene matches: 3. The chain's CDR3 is CASSLTSGKDEQYF. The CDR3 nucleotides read TGTGCCAGCAGTTTGACTAGCGGGAAGGACGAGCAGTACTTC.

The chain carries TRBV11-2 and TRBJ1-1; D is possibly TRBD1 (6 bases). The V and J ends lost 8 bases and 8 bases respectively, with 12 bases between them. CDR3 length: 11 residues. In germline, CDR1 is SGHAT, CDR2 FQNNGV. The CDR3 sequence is CASAAGTEAFF. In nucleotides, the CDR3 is TGTGCCAGCGCCGCTGGGACAGAAGCTTTCTTT. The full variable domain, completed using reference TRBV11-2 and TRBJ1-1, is EAGVAQSPRYKIIEKRQSVAFWCNPISGHATLYWYQQILGQGPKLLIQFQNNGVVDDSQLPKDRFSAERLKGVDSTLKIQPAKLEDSAVYLCASAAGTEAFFGQGTRLTVV.

The CDR3 nucleotides are TGTGCCAGCAGCCACCGGGACAGAAACACTGAAGCTTTCTTT. The encoded protein is CASSHRDRNTEAFF. This chain joins TRBV7-9 and TRBJ1-1, with 7 positions matching TRBD1. The length of the CDR3 is 14 residues. CDR1 and CDR2 from the germline V gene are SEHNR and FQNEAQ (reference sequence). J was trimmed by 2 bases and V by 5 bases; bases with no gene match: 5.

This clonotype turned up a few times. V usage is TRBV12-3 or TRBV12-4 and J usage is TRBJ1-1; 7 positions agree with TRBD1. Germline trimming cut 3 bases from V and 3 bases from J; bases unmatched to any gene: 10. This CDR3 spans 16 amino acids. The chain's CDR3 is CASSLETGDRYTEAFF. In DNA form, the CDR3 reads TGTGCCAGCAGTTTGGAAACAGGGGATAGATACACTGAAGCTTTCTTT.

The CDR3 protein is CASSPRGGPEPQHF. The CDR3 nucleotides read TGTGCCAGCAGTCCCCGTGGAGGGCCGGAGCCCCAGCATTTT. The V and J genes are TRBV27 and TRBJ1-5; D unclear. The length of the CDR3 is 14 residues. Germline CDR1 reads MNHEY; CDR2 reads SMNVEV (reference sequence). V lost 5 bases, J lost 8 bases, and 16 bases lay in between.

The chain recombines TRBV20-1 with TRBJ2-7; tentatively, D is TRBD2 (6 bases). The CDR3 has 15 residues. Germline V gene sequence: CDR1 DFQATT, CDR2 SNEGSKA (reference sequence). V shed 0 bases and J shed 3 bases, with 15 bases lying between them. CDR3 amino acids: CSARDPYQGGYEQYF. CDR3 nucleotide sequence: TGCAGTGCTAGAGATCCCTATCAGGGAGGCTACGAGCAGTACTTC.

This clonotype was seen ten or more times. The CDR3 DNA is TGTGCCAGCAGTACTCCACAGGGGGCGGGGCAGCCCCAGCATTTT. This sequence encodes CASSTPQGAGQPQHF. The chain is built from TRBV28 and TRBJ1-5; 9 nucleotides match TRBD1. Looked up from germline, CDR1 is MDHEN and CDR2 is SYDVKM. The CDR3 is made up of 15 amino acids. V trimming: 5 bases; J trimming: 7 bases; junction bases outside the gene matches: 9. The variable domain in full, with the rest retrieved from reference TRBV28 and TRBJ1-5, is DVKVTQSSRYLVKRTGEKVFLECVQDMDHENMFWYRQDPGLGLRLIYFSYDVKMKEKGDIPEGYSVSREKKERFSLILESASTNQTSMYLCASSTPQGAGQPQHFGDGTRLSIL.

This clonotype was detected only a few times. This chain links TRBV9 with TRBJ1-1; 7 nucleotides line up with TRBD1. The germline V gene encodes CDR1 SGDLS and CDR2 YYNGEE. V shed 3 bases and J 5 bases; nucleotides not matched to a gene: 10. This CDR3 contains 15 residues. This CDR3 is CASSAEPAGGTEAFF. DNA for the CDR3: TGTGCCAGCAGCGCGGAGCCGGCAGGGGGAACTGAAGCTTTCTTT.